What follows is one T cell receptor (beta chain) and its context. The target antigen is unknown. With 60 Vbeta and 13 Jbeta primers, the PCR was carried out. TCRdb keeps only in-frame clones here, not all; method: immunoSEQ multiplex PCR. Of roughly 160,000 clones detected, approximately 79% appear once; the ten largest clones hold around 2.3%. The record originates from a study of cytomegalovirus exposure and HLA in healthy donors. Study results and limitations: A later analysis, which compared TCR beta chains of equal frequency, found the HLA-associated ones more clonally expanded. In vitro assays verified that a few CMV-associated chains recognized CMV antigens specifically. In a later analysis, TCR beta V- and J-gene trimming was associated with a missense DCLRE1C variant. In a later analysis, common viral pathogens appeared linked to several of the most significant clusters.

After removal of 4 bases from V and 0 bases from J, the junction contained 7 bases not matched to a gene. Germline loops: CDR1 SGHKS, CDR2 YYEKEE (reference sequence). The CDR3 spans 17 residues. The clonotype was recovered from a male donor in good health and CMV-seronegative. The specimen was PBMCs. The genes are TRBV5-5 and TRBJ2-7; 13 nucleotides line up with TRBD2. CDR3 loop: CASSLGLAGPLSYEQYF. The CDR3 region has the DNA TGTGCCAGCAGCCTGGGACTAGCGGGGCCACTCTCCTACGAGCAGTACTTC.